These 30 T cell receptor beta chains came from one sample sequenced in a study of PD-L1 blockade in urothelial cancer. TCRdb keeps only in-frame clones here, not all; method: immunoSEQ multiplex PCR. Of around 100,000 clones listed, about 89% are singletons. The material sequenced was PBMCs, taken around atezolizumab (anti-PD-L1) treatment. Receptors were obtained from an elderly woman with urothelial cancer.

V and J are TRBV27 and TRBJ2-1, with 12 positions matching TRBD2. The J segment lost 3 bases and the V segment lost 3 bases, leaving 3 bases of the junction unmatched. Germline V gene sequence: CDR1 MNHEY, CDR2 SMNVEV (reference sequence). There are 16 residues in the CDR3. CDR3 coding DNA: TGTGCCAGCAGTTTCTTACTAGCGGGGGGCTACAATGAGCAGTTCTTC. It yields the protein CASSFLLAGGYNEQFF.

This clone was observed a handful of times. V and J are TRBV19 and TRBJ2-1; TRBD2 matches at 14 bases. The V gene end was trimmed by 1 base and the J gene end by 8 bases; junction bases not matched to a gene: 7. Germline assignment: CDR1 LNHDA and CDR2 SQIVND (reference sequence). This CDR3 comprises 17 residues. The CDR3 region is CASSIGRLAGGADEQFF. The CDR3 DNA reads TGTGCCAGTAGTATAGGTCGACTAGCGGGAGGGGCCGATGAGCAGTTCTTC.

The chain has TRBV2 and TRBJ1-5, with 7 bases that match TRBD1. Germline CDR1 reads SNHLY; CDR2 reads FYNNEI. The CDR3 is 15 amino acids. Trimming took 3 bases from V and 0 from J; bases not matched to a gene: 2. CDR3 loop: CASSERTGSNQPQHF. As DNA, the CDR3 is TGTGCCAGCAGTGAGCGGACAGGTAGCAATCAGCCCCAGCATTTT.

This clone was seen only once. The chain is built from TRBV7-2 and TRBJ2-3; tentative D call: TRBD1 (5 bases). V dropped 1 base and J dropped 7 bases, with 15 bases sitting between them. The CDR3 spans 15 residues. Germline V gene sequence: CDR1 SGHTA, CDR2 FQGNSA. Here the CDR3 reads CASSLDFRALNTQYF. The CDR3 DNA follows: TGTGCCAGCAGCTTAGATTTCAGGGCGCTCAATACGCAGTATTTT. The full variable domain, in which reference TRBV7-2 and TRBJ2-3 provide the parts outside the CDR3, is GAGVSQSPSNKVTEKGKDVELRCDPISGHTALYWYRQSLGQGLEFLIYFQGNSAPDKSGLPSDRFSAERTGGSVSTLTIQRTQQEDSAVYLCASSLDFRALNTQYFGPGTRLTVL.

This rearrangement joins TRBV5-1 to TRBJ1-1; D gene unclear. Germline V CDR1 and CDR2: SGHRS, YFSETQ. The CDR3 is 12 amino acids. With 2 bases removed from V and 1 base from J, the gap between germline ends came to 3 bases. CDR3 protein: CASSFGNTEAFF. The CDR3 nucleotides read TGCGCCAGCAGCTTCGGGAACACTGAAGCTTTCTTT.

The J gene is TRBJ2-3, the V gene TRBV7-9, with a tentative D call TRBD2 (7 bases). Trimming removed 5 bases at V and 0 bases at J, with 12 bases between. The CDR3 sequence is 15 residues long. Germline V CDR1 and CDR2: SEHNR, FQNEAQ (reference sequence). CDR3 in amino acids: CASSTGGGSTDTQYF. The DNA of the CDR3 is TGTGCCAGCAGCACGGGGGGCGGTAGCACAGATACGCAGTATTTT. The full variable domain, rest sourced from reference TRBV7-9 and TRBJ2-3, is DTGVSQNPRHKITKRGQNVTFRCDPISEHNRLYWYRQTLGQGPEFLTYFQNEAQLEKSRLLSDRFSAERPKGSFSTLEIQRTEQGDSAMYLCASSTGGGSTDTQYFGPGTRLTVL.

The rearrangement uses TRBV10-2 and TRBJ1-1, with a possible D match to TRBD1 (5 bases). CDR1 is WSHSY, CDR2 SAAADI, per germline. The CDR3 spans 13 residues. V lost 5 bases and J lost 8, with 15 bases in between. The CDR3 protein is CASSRTRNREAFF. The CDR3 DNA is TGCGCCAGCAGTAGGACACGCAACCGGGAAGCTTTCTTT.

V usage is TRBV7-9 and J usage is TRBJ2-2, with 8 bases aligning to TRBD1. V shed 2 bases, J shed 0 bases, and the junction held 5 bases outside the gene matches. The CDR3 consists of 17 residues. Germline CDR1 is SEHNR and CDR2 is FQNEAQ (reference sequence). CDR3 nucleotide sequence: TGTGCCAGCAGCTTAACGGCAGGGGGCTCGAACACCGGGGAGCTGTTTTTT. This sequence encodes CASSLTAGGSNTGELFF.

The chain couples TRBV5-4 to TRBJ1-4; D ambiguous. This CDR3 is 15 amino acids long. V was shortened by 4 bases and J by 5 bases, with 15 bases between the two germline ends. Looked up from germline, CDR1 is SGHNT and CDR2 is YYREEE (reference sequence). CDR3 amino acids: CASSGGSGRNEKLFF. The CDR3 nucleotides are TGTGCCAGCAGCGGAGGCAGTGGACGAAATGAAAAACTGTTTTTT.

This chain connects TRBV5-6 to TRBJ2-7; D is unclear. The V and J ends lost 4 bases and 2 bases respectively, with 10 bases between them. Germline V CDR1 and CDR2: SGHDT, YYEEEE. The CDR3 consists of 13 residues. The CDR3 here is CASSPSRAYEQYF. The CDR3 bases are TGTGCCAGCAGCCCCTCCCGGGCCTACGAGCAGTACTTC.

The rearrangement joins TRBV4-2 to TRBJ2-7; 7 bases are a match to TRBD2. Germline V gene sequence: CDR1 LGHNA, CDR2 YNFKEQ. With 4 bases clipped from V and 0 bases from J, the junction kept 3 bases outside the gene matches. The CDR3 spans 14 residues. CDR3 region: CASSPGTTSYEQYF. CDR3 bases: TGTGCCAGCAGCCCCGGGACTACCTCCTACGAGCAGTACTTC.

The CDR3 is CASSLPPGELFF. Written as DNA, the CDR3 is TGTGCCAGCAGTCTCCCTCCCGGGGAGCTGTTTTTT. The chain couples TRBV7-3 to TRBJ2-2; no reliable D call. CDR1 is SGHTA, CDR2 FQGTGA, per germline. The CDR3 spans 12 residues. V was trimmed by 6 bases and J by 6 bases, leaving 8 bases between them.

The CDR3 here is CASSRGTGYQPQHF. The CDR3 coding sequence is TGTGCCAGCAGCCGAGGGACAGGGTATCAGCCCCAGCATTTT. This chain uses TRBV27 with TRBJ1-5; 9 bases match TRBD1. Looked up from germline, CDR1 is MNHEY and CDR2 is SMNVEV (reference sequence). CDR3 length equals 14 residues. V lost 6 bases, J lost 5 bases, and 5 bases stayed unmatched.

The chain carries TRBV27 and TRBJ2-7; 8 bases match TRBD2. Germline loops: CDR1 MNHEY, CDR2 SMNVEV (reference sequence). CDR3 length: 15 amino acids. Trimming cost V 6 bases and J 7 bases; bases outside gene matches: 14. CDR3 protein: CASRGLAGVTGEQYF. Written as DNA, the CDR3 is TGTGCCAGCAGGGGGCTAGCGGGCGTCACGGGGGAGCAGTACTTC.

This rearrangement joins TRBV10-3 to TRBJ2-7, with 11 bases aligning to TRBD1. The CDR3 contains 16 residues. Germline CDR1 ENHRY, CDR2 SYGVKD. V trimming: 2 bases; J trimming: 7 bases; junction bases outside the gene matches: 10. CDR3 DNA: TGTGCCATCAGTGAGCCGGGACAGGGGGGGATGGGTGAGCAGTACTTC. This gives the protein CAISEPGQGGMGEQYF.

This clone was seen just once. The chain links TRBV9 to TRBJ1-4, with a tentative D call TRBD1 (5 bases). Germline V gene data show CDR1 as SGDLS and CDR2 as YYNGEE. The CDR3 sequence is 16 residues long. V gave up 2 bases and J gave up 6 bases, with 17 bases separating them. CDR3 region: CASSVALGSGDEKLFF. CDR3 DNA sequence: TGTGCCAGCAGCGTGGCCTTGGGTTCGGGGGATGAAAAACTGTTTTTT.

The chain uses TRBV2 and TRBJ2-7; the match to TRBD2 covers 9 bases. The V and J ends lost 3 bases and 4 bases, in that order; junction bases with no gene match: 7. Germline assignment: CDR1 SNHLY and CDR2 FYNNEI. The CDR3 is made up of 15 amino acids. CDR3: CASSDGGRVPYEQYF. The CDR3 coding sequence is TGTGCCAGCAGTGATGGCGGGAGGGTTCCATACGAGCAGTACTTC.

The chain joins TRBV19 to TRBJ1-5; D not certain. This CDR3 is built from 12 residues. V gave up 4 bases and J gave up 4 bases, with 5 bases separating them. Germline V lookup: CDR1 LNHDA, CDR2 SQIVND (reference sequence). DNA for the CDR3: TGTGCCAGTAGTAACTCTAATCAGCCCCAGCATTTT. Its protein product is CASSNSNQPQHF. The complete variable domain, with remaining parts taken from reference TRBV19 and TRBJ1-5, reads DGGITQSPKYLFRKEGQNVTLSCEQNLNHDAMYWYRQDPGQGLRLIYYSQIVNDFQKGDIAEGYSVSREKKESFPLTVTSAQKNPTAFYLCASSNSNQPQHFGDGTRLSIL.

This rearrangement joins TRBV2 to TRBJ2-1; D is uncertain. The CDR3 spans 15 residues. The germline V gene encodes CDR1 SNHLY and CDR2 FYNNEI. V was cut by 1 base and J by 9 bases, with 16 bases left in between. CDR3 coding DNA: TGTGCCAGCAGTGAAGGAATTCTAGGTCTGGGTGAGCAGTTCTTC. It is translated as CASSEGILGLGEQFF.

The V gene is TRBV5-4, the J gene TRBJ2-5, with 15 bases lining up with TRBD2. The J segment lost 4 bases and the V segment lost 3 bases, leaving 1 base of the junction unmatched. The CDR3 has 15 amino acids. Germline V gene data show CDR1 as SGHNT and CDR2 as YYREEE (reference sequence). In DNA, the CDR3 is TGTGCCAGCAGCTCGGGACTAGCGGGGGGAGAGACCCAGTACTTC. This translates into CASSSGLAGGETQYF. The whole variable domain, filled in from reference TRBV5-4 and TRBJ2-5, reads ETGVTQSPTHLIKTRGQQVTLRCSSQSGHNTVSWYQQALGQGPQFIFQYYREEENGRGNFPPRFSGLQFPNYSSELNVNALELDDSALYLCASSSGLAGGETQYFGPGTRLLVL.

The chain employs TRBV19 and TRBJ1-2; a possible D gene is TRBD1 (6 bases). Per germline, CDR1 LNHDA and CDR2 SQIVND (reference sequence). The CDR3 extends over 14 amino acids. Trimming removed 5 bases from V and 4 bases from J, with 14 bases in between. The CDR3 nucleotides are TGTGCCAGTAGTTCCCGACAGGACCCCTATGGCTACACCTTC. Translation gives CASSSRQDPYGYTF.

V usage is TRBV7-2 and J usage is TRBJ2-3, with a possible D match to TRBD2 (7 bases). Germline V gene data show CDR1 as SGHTA and CDR2 as FQGNSA. The CDR3 runs 16 residues. Between the trimmed V and J ends, which lost 4 bases and 0 bases, there was a span of 14 bases. The CDR3 DNA is TGTGCCAGCAGCTCCAGGGGAGGGCCTAGCACAGATACGCAGTATTTT. Translating gives CASSSRGGPSTDTQYF.

The rearrangement links TRBV28 to TRBJ2-2, with D maybe TRBD1 (6 bases). The CDR3 consists of 11 residues. In germline, CDR1 is MDHEN, CDR2 SYDVKM. V shed 6 bases and J shed 7 bases, with 6 bases lying between them. The CDR3 here is CASRGGGELFF. In nucleotides, the CDR3 is TGTGCCAGCAGAGGGGGCGGGGAGCTGTTTTTT.

The chain is built from TRBV7-8 and TRBJ1-2; D is uncertain. V was trimmed by 1 base and J by 0 bases, leaving 9 bases between them. In germline, CDR1 is SGHVS, CDR2 FQNEAQ. The CDR3 runs to 15 residues. CDR3 nucleotide sequence: TGTGCCAGCAGCTTAGGGAGCGGGGCTAACTATGGCTACACCTTC. The encoded protein is CASSLGSGANYGYTF.

The chain couples TRBV7-9 to TRBJ1-1, with a tentative D call TRBD1 (5 bases). The CDR3 totals 14 residues. The germline V gene has CDR1 SEHNR and CDR2 FQNEAQ (reference sequence). V lost 2 bases and J 0 bases, leaving 7 bases between the germline ends. The DNA for the CDR3 is TGTGCCAGCAGCTTACAGGGTATGAACACTGAAGCTTTCTTT. Amino acid sequence: CASSLQGMNTEAFF.

Points on this clone: Other DNA sequences of this sample code for an identical CDR3. The chain has TRBV10-3 and TRBJ2-5; the D gene is possibly TRBD1 (6 bases). There are 15 residues in the CDR3. V lost 0 bases, J lost 5 bases, and 13 bases lay in between. Germline-derived CDR1 and CDR2 are ENHRY and SYGVKD. The CDR3 sequence: CAISESGGLTETQYF. Written as DNA, the CDR3 is TGTGCCATCAGTGAGTCAGGGGGTTTAACGGAGACCCAGTACTTC.

This clone has more than one count but fewer than ten. The CDR3 sequence is CASSPIAGAPYEQYF. CDR3 coding DNA: TGCGCCAGCAGCCCCATTGCGGGAGCGCCCTACGAGCAGTACTTC. This rearrangement joins TRBV5-1 to TRBJ2-7; 7 bases agree with TRBD2. Germline CDR1 SGHRS, CDR2 YFSETQ. Trimming took 4 bases from V and 2 from J; bases not matched to a gene: 9. The CDR3 spans 15 residues.

V usage is TRBV2 and J usage is TRBJ2-5; the match to TRBD1 covers 7 bases. V gave up 3 bases and J gave up 5 bases; unmatched junction bases: 12. Germline V lookup: CDR1 SNHLY, CDR2 FYNNEI. The CDR3 runs to 16 residues. CDR3: CASSDYRGQLRETQYF. The CDR3 nucleotides are TGTGCCAGCAGTGATTATAGGGGACAGCTGAGGGAGACCCAGTACTTC.

The rearrangement links TRBV5-1 to TRBJ2-7, with a tentative D call TRBD2 (5 bases). Germline CDR1 is SGHRS and CDR2 is YFSETQ. The CDR3 is 13 amino acids. V lost 0 bases to trimming and J lost 3 bases, with 7 bases between them. The CDR3 is CASSLDSGYEQYF. The CDR3 region has the DNA TGCGCCAGCAGCTTGGACAGCGGCTACGAGCAGTACTTC.

The rearrangement joins TRBV7-3 to TRBJ2-2, with D possibly TRBD1 on 6 matching bases. The germline V gene has CDR1 SGHTA and CDR2 FQGTGA. CDR3 length equals 15 residues. V lost 5 bases and J 4 bases, leaving 14 bases between the germline ends. In DNA, the CDR3 is TGTGCCAGCAGCCTACAGGGAGTAGGCACCGGGGAGCTGTTTTTT. Translating it yields CASSLQGVGTGELFF. Supplemented by reference TRBV7-3 and TRBJ2-2, the full variable domain reads GAGVSQTPSNKVTEKGKYVELRCDPISGHTALYWYRQSLGQGPEFLIYFQGTGAADDSGLPNDRFFAVRPEGSVSTLKIQRTERGDSAVYLCASSLQGVGTGELFFGEGSRLTVL.